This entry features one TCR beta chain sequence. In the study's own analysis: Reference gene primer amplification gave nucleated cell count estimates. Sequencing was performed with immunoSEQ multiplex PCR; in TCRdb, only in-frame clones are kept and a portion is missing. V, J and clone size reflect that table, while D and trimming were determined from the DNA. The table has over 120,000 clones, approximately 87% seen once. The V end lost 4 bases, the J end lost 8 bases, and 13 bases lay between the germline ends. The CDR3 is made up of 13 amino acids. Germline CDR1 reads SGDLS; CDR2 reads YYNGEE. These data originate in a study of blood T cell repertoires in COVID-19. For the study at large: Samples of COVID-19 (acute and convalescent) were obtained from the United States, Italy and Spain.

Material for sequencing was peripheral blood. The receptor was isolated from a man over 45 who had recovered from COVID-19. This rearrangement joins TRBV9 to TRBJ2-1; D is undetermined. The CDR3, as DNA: TGTGCCAGCAGCCCGTCGGTCGAGTATGAGCAGTTCTTC. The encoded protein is CASSPSVEYEQFF.